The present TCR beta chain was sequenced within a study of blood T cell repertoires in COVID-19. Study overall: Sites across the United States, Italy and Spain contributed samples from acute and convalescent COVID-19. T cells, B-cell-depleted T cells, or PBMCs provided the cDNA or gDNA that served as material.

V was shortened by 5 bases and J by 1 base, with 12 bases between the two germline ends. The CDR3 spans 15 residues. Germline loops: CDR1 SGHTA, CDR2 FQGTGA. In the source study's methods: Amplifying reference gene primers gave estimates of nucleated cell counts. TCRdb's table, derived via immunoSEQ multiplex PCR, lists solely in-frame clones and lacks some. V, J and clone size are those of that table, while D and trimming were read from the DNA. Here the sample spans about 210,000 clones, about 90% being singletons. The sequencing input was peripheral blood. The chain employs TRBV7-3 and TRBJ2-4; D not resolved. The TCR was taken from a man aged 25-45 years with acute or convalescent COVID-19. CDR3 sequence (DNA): TGTGCCAGCAGCCGGTCCTCTGATGCCAAAAACATTCAGTACTTC. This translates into CASSRSSDAKNIQYF.